This T cell receptor beta chain was found in a study of blood T cell repertoires in COVID-19. Study context: COVID-19 samples collected from the United States, Italy and Spain covered acute and convalescent phases. Sources were T cells, B-cell-depleted T cells, or PBMCs; the material itself was cDNA or gDNA.

Authors' analysis steps: Amplified reference gene primers provided the basis for estimating nucleated cell counts. Assay used: immunoSEQ multiplex PCR; TCRdb lists only in-frame clones, some missing. Clone size and the V and J calls come from that table; the DNA yielded D and trimming. The data show approximately 82,000 clones, around 83% seen once. This clone was seen once. The V gene's germline CDR1 is KGHDR and CDR2 SFDVKD. This CDR3 comprises 13 residues. Trimming took 8 bases from V and 5 from J; bases not matched to a gene: 4. Sequenced sample: peripheral blood. This receptor was obtained from a woman aged 55-69 years with acute or convalescent COVID-19. The rearrangement joins TRBV24-1 to TRBJ2-2; 7 bases fit TRBD1. The CDR3 is CATTEQGTGELFF. The CDR3 nucleotides read TGTGCCACCACCGAACAGGGGACCGGGGAGCTGTTTTTT.